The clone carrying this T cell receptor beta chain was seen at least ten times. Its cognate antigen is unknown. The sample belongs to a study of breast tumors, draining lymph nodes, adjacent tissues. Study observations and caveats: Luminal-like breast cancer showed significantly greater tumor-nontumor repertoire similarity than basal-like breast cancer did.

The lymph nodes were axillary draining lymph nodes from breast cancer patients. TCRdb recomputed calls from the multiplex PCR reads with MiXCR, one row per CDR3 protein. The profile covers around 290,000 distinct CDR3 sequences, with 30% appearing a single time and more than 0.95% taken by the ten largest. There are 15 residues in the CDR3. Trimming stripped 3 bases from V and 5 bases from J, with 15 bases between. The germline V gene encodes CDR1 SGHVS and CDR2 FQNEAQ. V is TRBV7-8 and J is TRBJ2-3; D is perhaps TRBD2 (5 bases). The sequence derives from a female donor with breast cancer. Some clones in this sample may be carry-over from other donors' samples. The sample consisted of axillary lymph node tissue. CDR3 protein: CASSFRASQLDTQYF. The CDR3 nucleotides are TGTGCCAGCAGCTTTCGGGCTAGCCAGTTAGATACGCAGTATTTT. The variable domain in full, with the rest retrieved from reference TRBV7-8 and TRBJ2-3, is GAGVSQSPRYKVAKRGQDVALRCDPISGHVSLFWYQQALGQGPEFLTYFQNEAQLDKSGLPSDRFFAERPEGSVSTLKIQRTQQEDSAVYLCASSFRASQLDTQYFGPGTRLTVL.